This TCR beta chain comes out of a study of OX40 agonist ivuxolimab in advanced cancers. Study information: Patients achieving partial responses numbered three: one hepatocellular carcinoma case and two cutaneous melanoma cases.

Repertoires were generated with immunoSEQ multiplex PCR, while TCRdb's copy carries only in-frame clones and drops some. The repertoire holds around 72,000 clones, with more than 80% as singletons. Looked up from germline, CDR1 is SGHNT and CDR2 is YENEEA. The CDR3 extends over 13 amino acids. Losses at the gene ends were 8 bases for V and 9 bases for J; bases not matched to a gene: 3. This specimen consisted of CD4+ or CD8+ T cells sorted from blood, obtained in a trial of the OX40 agonist ivuxolimab. The chain has TRBV11-3 and TRBJ2-1, with 14 bases that match TRBD2. This sequence was found in an adult with an advanced solid tumor such as melanoma, head and neck, liver or kidney cancer. The CDR3 DNA follows: TGTGCCAGCCGGACTAGCGGGAGGAGTGAGCAGTTCTTC. Protein sequence: CASRTSGRSEQFF. Variable domain in full (rest from reference TRBV11-3 and TRBJ2-1): EAGVVQSPRYKIIEKKQPVAFWCNPISGHNTLYWYLQNLGQGPELLIRYENEEAVDDSQLPKDRFSAERLKGVDSTLKIQPAELGDSAVYLCASRTSGRSEQFFGPGTRLTVL.